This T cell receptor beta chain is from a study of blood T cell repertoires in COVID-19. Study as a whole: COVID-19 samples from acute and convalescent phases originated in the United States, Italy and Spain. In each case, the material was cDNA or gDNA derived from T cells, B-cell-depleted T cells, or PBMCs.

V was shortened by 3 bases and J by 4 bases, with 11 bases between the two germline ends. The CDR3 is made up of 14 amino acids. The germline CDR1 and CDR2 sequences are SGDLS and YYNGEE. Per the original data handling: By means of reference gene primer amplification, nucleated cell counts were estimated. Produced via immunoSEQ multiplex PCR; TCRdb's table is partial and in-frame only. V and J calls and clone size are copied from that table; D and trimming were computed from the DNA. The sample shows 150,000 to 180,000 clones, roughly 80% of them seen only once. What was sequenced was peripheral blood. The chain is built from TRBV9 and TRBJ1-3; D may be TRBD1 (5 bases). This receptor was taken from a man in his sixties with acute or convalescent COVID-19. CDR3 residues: CASSAGSQGNTIYF. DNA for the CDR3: TGTGCCAGCAGCGCAGGGTCTCAAGGAAACACCATATATTTT.